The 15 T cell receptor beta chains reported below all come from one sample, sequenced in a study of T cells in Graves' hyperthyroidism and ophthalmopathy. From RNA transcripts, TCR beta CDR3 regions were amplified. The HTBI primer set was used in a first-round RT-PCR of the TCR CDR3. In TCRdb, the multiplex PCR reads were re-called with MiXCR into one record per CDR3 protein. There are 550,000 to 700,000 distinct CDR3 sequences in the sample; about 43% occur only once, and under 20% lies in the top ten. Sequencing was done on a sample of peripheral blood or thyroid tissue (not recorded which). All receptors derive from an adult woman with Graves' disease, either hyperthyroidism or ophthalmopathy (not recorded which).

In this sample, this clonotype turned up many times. CDR3 loop: CASSLPGHKNTEAFF. In DNA, the CDR3 is TGTGCCAGCAGTCTGCCGGGACACAAGAACACTGAAGCTTTCTTT. The rearrangement joins TRBV28 to TRBJ1-1; D might be TRBD1 (6 bases). CDR3 length: 15 residues. Trimming cost V 5 bases and J 1 base, with 14 bases left between them. The germline CDR1 and CDR2 sequences are MDHEN and SYDVKM.

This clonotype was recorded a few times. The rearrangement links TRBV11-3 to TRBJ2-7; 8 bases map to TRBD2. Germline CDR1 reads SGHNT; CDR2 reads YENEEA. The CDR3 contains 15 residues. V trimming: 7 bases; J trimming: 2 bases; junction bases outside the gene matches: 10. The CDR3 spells CASKASGSFPYEQYF. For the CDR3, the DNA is TGTGCCAGCAAAGCGAGCGGGAGTTTCCCCTACGAGCAGTACTTC.

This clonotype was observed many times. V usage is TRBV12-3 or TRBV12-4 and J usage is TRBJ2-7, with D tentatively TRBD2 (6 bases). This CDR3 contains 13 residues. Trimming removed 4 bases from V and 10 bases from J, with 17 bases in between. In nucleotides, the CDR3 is TGTGCCAGCAGTTCTCTACTAGCTAAAACCCAGTACTTC. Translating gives CASSSLLAKTQYF.

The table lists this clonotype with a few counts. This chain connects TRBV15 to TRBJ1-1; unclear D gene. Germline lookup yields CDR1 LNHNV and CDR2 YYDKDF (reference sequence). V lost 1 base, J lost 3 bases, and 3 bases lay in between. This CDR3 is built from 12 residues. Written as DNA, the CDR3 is TGTGCCACCAGCAGAGCGTACACTGAAGCTTTCTTT. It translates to CATSRAYTEAFF.

The DNA of the CDR3 is TGTGCCAGCAGTACGGACTCCTCGGAACAAGAGACCCAGTACTTC. Translated, it gives CASSTDSSEQETQYF. The chain recombines TRBV28 with TRBJ2-5; D is possibly TRBD2 (5 bases). Germline CDR1 is MDHEN and CDR2 is SYDVKM. The CDR3 extends over 15 amino acids. V shed 5 bases and J shed 2 bases, with 15 bases lying between them.

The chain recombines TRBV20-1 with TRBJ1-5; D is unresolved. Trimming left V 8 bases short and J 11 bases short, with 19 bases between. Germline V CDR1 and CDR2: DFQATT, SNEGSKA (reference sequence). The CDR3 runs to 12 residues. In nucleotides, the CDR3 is TGCAGTCCCTATTCAACTAGCGGGACCCAGCATTTT. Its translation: CSPYSTSGTQHF.

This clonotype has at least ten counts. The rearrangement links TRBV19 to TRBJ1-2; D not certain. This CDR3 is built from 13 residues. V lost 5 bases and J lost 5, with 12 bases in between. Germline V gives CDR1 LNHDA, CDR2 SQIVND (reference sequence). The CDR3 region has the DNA TGTGCCAGTAGTCGGACGGTGGAATATGGCTACACCTTC. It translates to CASSRTVEYGYTF.

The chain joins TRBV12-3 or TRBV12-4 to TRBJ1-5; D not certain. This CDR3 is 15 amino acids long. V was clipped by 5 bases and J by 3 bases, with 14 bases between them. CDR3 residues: CASSPLAGVNQPQHF. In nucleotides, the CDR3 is TGTGCCAGCAGTCCCCTAGCGGGCGTCAATCAGCCCCAGCATTTT.

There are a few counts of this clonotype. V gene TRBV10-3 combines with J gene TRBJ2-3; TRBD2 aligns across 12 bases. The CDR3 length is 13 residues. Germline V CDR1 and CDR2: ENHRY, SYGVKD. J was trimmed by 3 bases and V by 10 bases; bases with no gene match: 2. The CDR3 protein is CATGLAGTDTQYF. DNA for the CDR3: TGTGCCACCGGACTAGCGGGGACAGATACGCAGTATTTT.

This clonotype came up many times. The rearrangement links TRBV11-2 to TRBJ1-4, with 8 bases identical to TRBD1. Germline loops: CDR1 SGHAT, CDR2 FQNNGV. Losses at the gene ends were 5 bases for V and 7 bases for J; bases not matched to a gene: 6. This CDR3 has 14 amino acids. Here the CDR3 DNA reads TGTGCCAGCAGCCCTCAGGGGGCCGGTGAAAAACTGTTTTTT. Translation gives CASSPQGAGEKLFF.

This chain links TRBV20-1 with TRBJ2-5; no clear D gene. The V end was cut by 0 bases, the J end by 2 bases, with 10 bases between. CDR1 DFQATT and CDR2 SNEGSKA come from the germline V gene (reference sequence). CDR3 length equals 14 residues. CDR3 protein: CSARDVGEQETQYF. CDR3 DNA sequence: TGCAGTGCTAGAGATGTGGGCGAACAAGAGACCCAGTACTTC.

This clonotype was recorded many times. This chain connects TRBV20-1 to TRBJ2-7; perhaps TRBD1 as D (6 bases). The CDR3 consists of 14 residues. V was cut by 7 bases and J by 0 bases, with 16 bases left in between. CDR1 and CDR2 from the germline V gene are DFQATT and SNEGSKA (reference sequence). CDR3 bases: TGCAGTGGGCTCTGGCAGGGGATCTCCTACGAGCAGTACTTC. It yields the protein CSGLWQGISYEQYF.

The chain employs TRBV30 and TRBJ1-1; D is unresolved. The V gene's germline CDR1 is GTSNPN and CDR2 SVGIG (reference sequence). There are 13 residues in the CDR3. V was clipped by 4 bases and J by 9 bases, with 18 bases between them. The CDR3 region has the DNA TGTGCCTGGACCCGCGACCGGGAAGGTAAAGCTTTCTTT. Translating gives CAWTRDREGKAFF.

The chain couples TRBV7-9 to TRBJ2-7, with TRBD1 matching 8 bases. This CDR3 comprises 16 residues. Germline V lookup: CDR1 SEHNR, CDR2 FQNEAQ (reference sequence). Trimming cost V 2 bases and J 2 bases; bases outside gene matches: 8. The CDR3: CASSLWPKTGAYEQYF. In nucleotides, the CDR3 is TGTGCCAGCAGCTTATGGCCTAAGACAGGGGCCTACGAGCAGTACTTC.

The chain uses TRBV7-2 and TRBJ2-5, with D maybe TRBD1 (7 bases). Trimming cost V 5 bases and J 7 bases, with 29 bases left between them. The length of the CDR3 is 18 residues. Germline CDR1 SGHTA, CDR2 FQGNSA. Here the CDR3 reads CASSNRQGTGGVSWTQYF. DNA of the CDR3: TGTGCCAGCAGCAACCGACAGGGCACAGGAGGGGTTTCGTGGACCCAGTACTTC.